One sample yielded the 9 T cell receptor beta chains listed below, sequenced in a study of T cells in Graves' hyperthyroidism and ophthalmopathy. The investigators amplified TCR beta CDR3 regions from RNA transcripts. HTBI primers were employed in a first-round RT-PCR of the TCR CDR3. TCRdb reprocessed the multiplex PCR reads with MiXCR, giving one entry per CDR3 protein. The table shows about 380,000 distinct CDR3 sequences, with less than 20% occurring only once. Sequencing was done on a sample of blood. The receptors here all came from a man between 18 and 35 years old with Graves' ophthalmopathy.

The V gene is TRBV18, the J gene TRBJ2-3, with TRBD1 matching over 10 bases. The CDR3 contains 16 residues. CDR1 and CDR2 (germline): KGHSH, LQKENI. V shed 4 bases and J 5 bases; nucleotides not matched to a gene: 9. CDR3 sequence: CASSQGRQGAGDTQYF. CDR3 DNA: TGTGCCAGCTCACAGGGAAGACAGGGGGCTGGAGATACGCAGTATTTT.

This clonotype has at least ten counts. The V and J genes are TRBV3-1 and TRBJ1-2; a possible D gene is TRBD1 (5 bases). This CDR3 is 13 amino acids long. CDR1 and CDR2 (germline): LGHDT, YNNKEL (reference sequence). The V gene lost 0 bases and the J gene lost 7 bases, with 9 bases spanning the gap. The CDR3 DNA follows: TGTGCCAGCAGCCAAGATTGGGGGACTGGCTACACCTTC. Translating it yields CASSQDWGTGYTF. Full variable domain (missing parts from reference TRBV3-1 and TRBJ1-2): DTAVSQTPKYLVTQMGNDKSIKCEQNLGHDTMYWYKQDSKKFLKIMFSYNNKELIINETVPNRFSPKSPDKAHLNLHINSLELGDSAVYFCASSQDWGTGYTFGSGTRLTVV.

The CDR3 is CSASRTGDYLNTEAFF. CDR3 coding DNA: TGCAGTGCTAGCCGGACAGGGGACTATTTGAACACTGAAGCTTTCTTT. The chain has TRBV20-1 and TRBJ1-1; 9 nucleotides match TRBD1. Looked up from germline, CDR1 is DFQATT and CDR2 is SNEGSKA (reference sequence). The CDR3 has 16 residues. The V and J ends lost 3 bases and 0 bases, in that order; junction bases with no gene match: 8.

The sample holds many counts of this clonotype. The chain joins TRBV7-2 to TRBJ1-2; TRBD1 matches at 12 bases. Per the germline V gene, CDR1 is SGHTA and CDR2 is FQGNSA. The V segment lost 8 bases and the J segment 4 bases; nucleotides outside the gene matches: 11. The CDR3 loop spans 16 amino acids. In DNA form, the CDR3 reads TGTGCCAGCGGGACAGGGGGCGCGGAGGTTAGCTATGGCTACACCTTC. Translating it yields CASGTGGAEVSYGYTF.

This clonotype was recorded at least ten times. The chain is built from TRBV5-5 and TRBJ2-5, with a weak D call TRBD1 (6 bases). The CDR3 consists of 15 residues. The germline V and J ends were trimmed by 4 bases and 1 base, with 14 bases remaining between them. In germline, CDR1 is SGHKS, CDR2 YYEKEE (reference sequence). In nucleotides, the CDR3 is TGTGCCAGCAGCAAACCAGGGGTCTCCCAAGAGACCCAGTACTTC. This gives the protein CASSKPGVSQETQYF. Together with reference TRBV5-5 and TRBJ2-5, the CDR3 gives the full variable domain: DAGVTQSPTHLIKTRGQQVTLRCSPISGHKSVSWYQQVLGQGPQFIFQYYEKEERGRGNFPDRFSARQFPNYSSELNVNALLLGDSALYLCASSKPGVSQETQYFGPGTRLLVL.

This clonotype occurred a few times. The V call is TRBV24-1, the J call TRBJ2-7; the match to TRBD1 covers 7 bases. V lost 3 bases and J lost 2; bases outside the gene matches: 6. Germline assignment: CDR1 KGHDR and CDR2 SFDVKD. The CDR3 consists of 15 residues. As DNA, the CDR3 is TGTGCCACCAGTGATCCTACGACAGGGACCTACGAGCAGTACTTC. Translation: CATSDPTTGTYEQYF.

Concerning this clonotype: This may be a read error: a much more frequent sequence differs by one nucleotide. This chain links TRBV29-1 with TRBJ1-2; 7 bases match TRBD1. CDR3 size: 17 residues. Germline V lookup: CDR1 SQVTM, CDR2 ANQGSEA. V trimming: 1 base; J trimming: 2 bases; junction bases outside the gene matches: 13. CDR3 coding DNA: TGCAGCGTTGAAGTCTTCGGCCGGGACAGTCCAAACTATGGCTACACCTTC. Its translation is CSVEVFGRDSPNYGYTF.

The chain uses TRBV6-1 and TRBJ1-4; D is unclear. Germline V gives CDR1 MNHNS, CDR2 SASEGT. The CDR3 totals 15 residues. V was trimmed by 2 bases and J by 4 bases, leaving 11 bases between them. CDR3: CASSEPGRFNEKLFF. Here the CDR3 DNA reads TGTGCCAGCAGTGAACCCGGACGGTTTAATGAAAAACTGTTTTTT.

This clonotype occurred a few times. The genes are TRBV27 and TRBJ2-3; D may match TRBD1 or TRBD2 (5 bases each). Deletions cut 6 bases from V and 0 bases from J, with 13 bases between. CDR3 length: 15 residues. Germline lookup yields CDR1 MNHEY and CDR2 SMNVEV (reference sequence). The CDR3 loop reads CASSLGTVSTDTQYF. The CDR3 region has the DNA TGTGCCAGCAGCCTAGGGACGGTGAGCACAGATACGCAGTATTTT.